This T cell receptor (beta chain) was documented in a study of blood T cell repertoires in COVID-19. About the research overall: PBMCs, B-cell-depleted T cells, or T cells provided the cDNA or gDNA that made up the material.

Study processing details: Estimated nucleated cell counts came from reference gene primer amplification. The protocol was immunoSEQ multiplex PCR, while the TCRdb copy is restricted to in-frame clones and leaves out a portion. Clonal size and the V and J genes are those of that table, whereas D and trimming came from the DNA. Seen here are about 120,000 clones, about 85% observed once, and the top ten hold around 6%. A single count supports this clone. This receptor was identified in a woman aged 60-75 years with COVID-19, enrolled during active disease. The source material was peripheral blood.

The CDR3 sequence is CASSGWLDRVLSHYGYTF. DNA of the CDR3: TGTGCCAGCAGCGGGTGGTTAGACAGGGTGCTTTCTCACTATGGCTACACCTTC. V and J are TRBV5-6 and TRBJ1-2; 7 bases line up with TRBD1. The germline CDR1 and CDR2 sequences are SGHDT and YYEEEE. Trimming at V came to 4 bases and at J to 3 bases, leaving 18 bases not matched to a gene. The CDR3 is 18 residues long.